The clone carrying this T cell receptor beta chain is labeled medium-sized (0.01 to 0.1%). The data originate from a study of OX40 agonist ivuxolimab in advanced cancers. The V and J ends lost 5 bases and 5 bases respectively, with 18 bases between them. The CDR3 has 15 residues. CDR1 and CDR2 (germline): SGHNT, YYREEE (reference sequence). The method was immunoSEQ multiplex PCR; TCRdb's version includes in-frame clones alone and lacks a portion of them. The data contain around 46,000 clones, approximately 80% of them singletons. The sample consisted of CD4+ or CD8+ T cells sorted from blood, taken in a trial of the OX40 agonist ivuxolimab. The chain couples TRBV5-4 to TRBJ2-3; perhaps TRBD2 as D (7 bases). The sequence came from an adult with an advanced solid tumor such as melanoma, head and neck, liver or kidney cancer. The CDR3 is CASSYGGAPGDTQYF. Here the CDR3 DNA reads TGTGCCAGCAGTTATGGGGGGGCCCCCGGAGATACGCAGTATTTT.